This T cell receptor beta chain was identified during a study of shared clonotypes between healthy human individuals. Sequencing used immunoSEQ multiplex PCR; TCRdb keeps in-frame clones, though not all of them. The table lists 2.3 million or so clones, about 92% of them singletons, with 0.39% in the top ten. Trimming removed 4 bases from V and 6 bases from J, with 14 bases in between. CDR3 size: 13 residues. Germline V CDR1 and CDR2: SGHRS, YFSETQ. The chain joins TRBV5-1 to TRBJ2-7; no clear D gene. Sample: naive CD4+ T cells from PBMCs. Sample subset: CD45RA+ positively selected. This clonotype originated in a man aged 18 to 30 in good health. Some clones in this sample may be carry-over from other donors' samples. CDR3 residues: CASSRSLGTEQYF. The CDR3 region has the DNA TGCGCCAGCAGCCGATCTTTGGGAACCGAGCAGTACTTC.